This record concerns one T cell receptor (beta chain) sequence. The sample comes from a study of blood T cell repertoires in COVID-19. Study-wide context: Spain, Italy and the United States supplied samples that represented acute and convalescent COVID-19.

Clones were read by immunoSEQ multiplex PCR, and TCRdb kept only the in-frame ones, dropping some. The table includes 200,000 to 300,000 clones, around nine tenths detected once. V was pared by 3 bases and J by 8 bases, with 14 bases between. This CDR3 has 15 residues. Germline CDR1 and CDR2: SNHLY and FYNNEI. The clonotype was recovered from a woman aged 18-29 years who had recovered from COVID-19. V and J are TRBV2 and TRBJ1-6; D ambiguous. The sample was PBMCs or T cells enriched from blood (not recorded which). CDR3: CASSESEGGYSPLHF. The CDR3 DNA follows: TGTGCCAGCAGTGAGTCAGAAGGAGGGTATTCACCCCTCCACTTT.